What follows are 2 T cell receptor beta chains derived from one specimen sequenced in a study of OX40 agonist ivuxolimab in advanced cancers. Library prep was done by the immunoSEQ multiplex PCR assay. TCRdb holds this immuneACCESS table with in-frame rearrangements only. Some clones are missing; in checked studies, unresolved V genes explain under half, and the rest has no known cause. The sample table contains approximately 50,000 clones; only one count was recorded for 88% of them. Clones ranked in the top ten supply 0.85% to 1.1% of the sample. Sequences were derived from CD4+ or CD8+ T cells sorted from blood, sampled in a trial of the OX40 agonist ivuxolimab. Receptors originate from an adult with an advanced solid tumor such as melanoma, head and neck, liver or kidney cancer.

The rearrangement uses TRBV5-1 and TRBJ1-6; maybe TRBD1 (6 bases). Germline V CDR1 and CDR2: SGHRS, YFSETQ. V lost 0 bases to trimming and J lost 6 bases, with 13 bases between them. This CDR3 comprises 16 residues. CDR3 residues: CASSLAGTTANSPLHF. The CDR3 DNA sequence: TGCGCCAGCAGCTTGGCAGGGACAACTGCTAATTCACCCCTCCACTTT.

V and J are TRBV5-8 and TRBJ1-5; maybe TRBD1 (5 bases). Germline V gene data show CDR1 as SGHTS and CDR2 as YDEGEE. Trimming cost V 4 bases and J 4 bases, with 9 bases left between them. The CDR3 is 13 residues long. The CDR3 DNA reads as TGTGCCAGCAGCCTGGGGGAAAATCAGCCCCAGCATTTT. Protein product: CASSLGENQPQHF.